The clone carrying this T cell receptor beta chain was seen only once. The antigen is not known. This sample was taken from a study of identical twins. Looked up from germline, CDR1 is SGHDT and CDR2 is YYEEEE. After removal of 1 base from V and 4 bases from J, the junction contained 8 bases not matched to a gene. This CDR3 contains 16 residues. Each donor was a healthy Caucasian. A universal primer site was added by template switching, and unique molecular identifiers were carried by the cDNA. TCRdb passed the 5' RACE reads through MiXCR, listing each CDR3 protein once. This sample has 1.5 million to 2 million distinct CDR3 sequences, with 32% found just once. Regarding the study as a whole: Memory repertoires showed no such pattern, whereas abundant cord blood beta clonotypes carried fewer insertions. Conclusions came from cross-sectional statistical analysis, not from following the same donors.

The clonotype was recovered from a newborn girl in good health. This chain uses TRBV5-6 with TRBJ1-2, with TRBD1 identical over 9 bases. Sequencing was performed on cord blood. The CDR3: CASSLMGTGNSYGYTF. The CDR3 DNA reads TGTGCCAGCAGCTTGATGGGGACAGGGAATTCCTATGGCTACACCTTC.